This T cell receptor beta chain derives from a study of response to subunit inactivated influenza vaccine. General observations from the study: New T cells are recruited in small numbers by each seasonal influenza vaccination, according to the authors' suggestion.

TCRdb reprocessed the RT-PCR reads with MiXCR, giving one entry per CDR3 protein. This table holds 500,000 to 600,000 distinct CDR3 sequences, 10% to 15% found once. Germline V gene sequence: CDR1 SGHAT, CDR2 FQNNGV. The ends were cut back, 1 base at V and 0 bases at J, with 9 bases in the middle. The CDR3 spans 16 residues. A remark on this clonotype: What it recognizes is unknown.

The chain recombines TRBV11-2 with TRBJ2-2; no firm D call. This material consisted of PBMCs from blood, taken 40 to 50 days after vaccination. The TCR sequence derives from a man in his fifties or sixties who received an inactivated influenza vaccine. CDR3 residues: CASSLVGFANTGELFF. DNA of the CDR3: TGTGCCAGCAGCTTAGTCGGGTTCGCGAACACCGGGGAGCTGTTTTTT. Using reference TRBV11-2 and TRBJ2-2 for the parts outside the CDR3, the full variable domain is EAGVAQSPRYKIIEKRQSVAFWCNPISGHATLYWYQQILGQGPKLLIQFQNNGVVDDSQLPKDRFSAERLKGVDSTLKIQPAKLEDSAVYLCASSLVGFANTGELFFGEGSRLTVL.